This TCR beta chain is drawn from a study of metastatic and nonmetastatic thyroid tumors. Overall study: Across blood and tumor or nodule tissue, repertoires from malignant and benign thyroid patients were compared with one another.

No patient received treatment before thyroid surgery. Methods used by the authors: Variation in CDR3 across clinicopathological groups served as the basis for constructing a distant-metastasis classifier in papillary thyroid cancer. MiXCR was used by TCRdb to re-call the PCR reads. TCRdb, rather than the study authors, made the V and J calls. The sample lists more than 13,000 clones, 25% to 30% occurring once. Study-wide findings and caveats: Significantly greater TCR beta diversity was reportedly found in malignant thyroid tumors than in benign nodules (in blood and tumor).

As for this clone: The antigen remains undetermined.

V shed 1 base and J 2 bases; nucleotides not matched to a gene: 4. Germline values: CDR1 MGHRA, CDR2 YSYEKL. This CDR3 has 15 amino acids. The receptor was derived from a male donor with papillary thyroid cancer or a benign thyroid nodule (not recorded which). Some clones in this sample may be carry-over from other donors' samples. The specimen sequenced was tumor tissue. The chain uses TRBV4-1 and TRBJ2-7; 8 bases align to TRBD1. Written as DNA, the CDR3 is TGCGCCAGCAGCCAAGGGGGACAGGCAACCTACGAGCAGTACTTC. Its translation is CASSQGGQATYEQYF.